The next 7 T cell receptor beta chains were all read from a single sample in a study of graft-versus-host responses after intestinal transplantation. Their specific antigens are unknown. TCRdb's table, derived via immunoSEQ multiplex PCR, lists solely in-frame clones and lacks some. The sample yields tens of thousands of clones, roughly 84% seen once. The specimen was unstimulated CD8+ T cells sorted from spleen or lymph node cells, collected before transplant. The receptors stem from a human donor who was the organ donor for an intestinal transplant.

The chain carries TRBV7-2 and TRBJ1-1, with D tentatively TRBD1 (6 bases). Trimming removed 0 bases at V and 1 base at J, with 9 bases between. Looked up from germline, CDR1 is SGHTA and CDR2 is FQGNSA. The CDR3 has 15 residues. CDR3 coding DNA: TGTGCCAGCAGCTTAGCGCTGACAGGGAACACTGAAGCTTTCTTT. Residues: CASSLALTGNTEAFF.

V is TRBV6-1 and J is TRBJ2-4; TRBD2 matches 9 bases. Germline CDR1 reads MNHNS; CDR2 reads SASEGT. The J segment lost 5 bases and the V segment lost 0 bases, leaving 11 bases of the junction unmatched. This CDR3 has 18 residues. Here the CDR3 DNA reads TGTGCCAGCAGTGAAGCCAGGCTAGCGGGGCCCCCGGAAAACATTCAGTACTTC. This gives the protein CASSEARLAGPPENIQYF.

The rearrangement links TRBV4-1 to TRBJ2-5, with 9 bases aligning to TRBD1. Germline assignment: CDR1 MGHRA and CDR2 YSYEKL. J lost 5 bases, V lost 6 bases, and 4 bases had no gene match. This CDR3 comprises 13 residues. CDR3: CASRGTGMETQYF. The CDR3 nucleotides are TGCGCCAGCAGAGGGACAGGGATGGAGACCCAGTACTTC.

The gene calls are TRBV27 and TRBJ2-3, with 8 bases lining up with TRBD2. J lost 6 bases, V lost 7 bases, and 12 bases had no gene match. CDR3 length: 15 amino acids. Germline V CDR1 and CDR2: MNHEY, SMNVEV (reference sequence). The CDR3 is CASTSVVAGLDTQYF. The CDR3 DNA is TGTGCCAGCACCTCCGTGGTAGCGGGGTTGGATACGCAGTATTTT.

The rearrangement uses TRBV2 and TRBJ1-1; D not certain. CDR1 is SNHLY and CDR2 is FYNNEI in the germline V gene. The V end lost 3 bases, the J end lost 4 bases, and 12 bases lay between the germline ends. There are 14 residues in the CDR3. The CDR3 nucleotides are TGTGCCAGCAGTGAGGTAGGTCTCGGCACTGAAGCTTTCTTT. Its protein is CASSEVGLGTEAFF.

This chain uses TRBV6-5 with TRBJ2-3, with a possible D match to TRBD2 (5 bases). Trimming removed 4 bases from V and 2 bases from J, with 16 bases in between. Germline V CDR1 and CDR2: MNHEY, SVGAGI. The CDR3 has 16 amino acids. CDR3 residues: CASSSHNDYNTDTQYF. The CDR3 nucleotides are TGTGCCAGCAGTTCCCACAATGACTACAACACAGATACGCAGTATTTT.

The V and J genes are TRBV9 and TRBJ2-5; maybe TRBD1 (8 bases). Trimming took off 0 bases at V and 11 bases at J, with 20 bases between the two ends. CDR1 and CDR2 from the germline V gene are SGDLS and YYNGEE. CDR3 length: 15 amino acids. The CDR3, as DNA: TGTGCCAGCAGCGTAGAGGGGGGGGACAGGTGGAAGCAGTACTTC. It codes for CASSVEGGDRWKQYF.